This TCR beta chain is from a study of T cell repertoires in cytomegalovirus infection. Study-level background: Both CMV infection and a matching HLA type were indicated by public TCR beta signatures.

The table lists this clonotype with many counts. Its antigen is currently unknown. CDR3 size: 17 residues. Trimming pared 2 bases from V and 4 bases from J, leaving 17 bases between. Germline CDR1 and CDR2: LGHNA and YNFKEQ. Notes on the study in general: CMV-specific TCR beta clonotypes restricted by HLA-C were the ones dominating the ex vivo response. CMV carriers having the relevant HLA were flagged by cumulative public TCR beta family frequency.

A single record per CDR3 protein comes from TCRdb applying MiXCR to the reads. The repertoire holds about 140,000 distinct CDR3 sequences, with roughly 6.5% as singletons. The TCR originated in a human donor in good health (CMV status not recorded). Some clones in this sample may be carry-over from other donors' samples. The genes are TRBV4-2 and TRBJ1-4; D is ambiguous. The sequenced sample consisted of PBMCs. The CDR3, as DNA: TGTGCCAGCAGCCAAAGGCAGGCGGCCCTGGGTAATGAAAAACTGTTTTTT. Protein product: CASSQRQAALGNEKLFF.